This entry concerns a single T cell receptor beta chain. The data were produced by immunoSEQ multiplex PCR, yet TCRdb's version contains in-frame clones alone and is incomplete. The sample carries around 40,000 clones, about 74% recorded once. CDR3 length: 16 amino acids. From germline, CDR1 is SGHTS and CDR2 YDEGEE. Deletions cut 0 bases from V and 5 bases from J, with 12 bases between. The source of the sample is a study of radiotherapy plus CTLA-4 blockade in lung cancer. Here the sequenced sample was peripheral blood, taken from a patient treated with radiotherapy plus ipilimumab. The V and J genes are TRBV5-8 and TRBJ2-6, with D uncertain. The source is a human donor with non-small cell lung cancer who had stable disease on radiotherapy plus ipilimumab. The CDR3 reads CASSLDLKTRANVLTF. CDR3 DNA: TGTGCCAGCAGCTTGGACTTGAAAACTAGGGCCAACGTCCTGACTTTC.